This entry lists 17 T cell receptor beta chains sequenced from one sample in a study of OX40 agonist ivuxolimab in advanced cancers. Profiling relied on immunoSEQ multiplex PCR, and the TCRdb table lists in-frame clones only, not all of them. The sample holds roughly 76,000 clones; just under 85% are singletons and the top ten take about 25%. The sequenced sample was CD4+ or CD8+ T cells sorted from blood, obtained in a trial of the OX40 agonist ivuxolimab. These receptors were obtained from an adult with an advanced solid tumor such as melanoma, head and neck, liver or kidney cancer.

CDR3 bases: TGCGCCAGCAGCAGAGGAGGGAACACTGAAGCTTTCTTT. Amino acids: CASSRGGNTEAFF. The chain is built from TRBV4-3 and TRBJ1-1; D is unclear. The CDR3 sequence is 13 residues long. The germline V and J ends were trimmed by 5 bases and 1 base, with 8 bases remaining between them. CDR1 LGHNA and CDR2 YSLEER come from the germline V gene.

In this sample, this clone turned up once. The chain is built from TRBV11-1 and TRBJ1-2, with a weak D call TRBD1 (5 bases). CDR1 is SGHAT, CDR2 FQDESV, per germline (reference sequence). Trimming shortened V by 5 bases and J by 7 bases, and 20 bases separated the two germline ends. This CDR3 has 15 amino acids. This CDR3 is CASSHGTLRSIGYTF. For the CDR3, the DNA is TGTGCCAGCAGCCACGGGACCCTTCGGAGTATTGGCTACACCTTC.

CDR3 region: CASSPSIGTAYNSPLHF. Written as DNA, the CDR3 is TGTGCCAGCAGCCCCAGTATCGGGACGGCCTATAATTCACCCCTCCACTTT. The gene calls are TRBV7-9 and TRBJ1-6; D may be TRBD1 (5 bases). Germline CDR1 and CDR2: SEHNR and FQNEAQ (reference sequence). Trimming pared 5 bases from V and 2 bases from J, leaving 16 bases between. This CDR3 region has 17 residues.

The rearrangement links TRBV28 to TRBJ1-1, with D hard to call. Germline CDR1 MDHEN, CDR2 SYDVKM. This CDR3 spans 12 amino acids. The V and J ends lost 7 bases and 3 bases respectively, with 9 bases between them. The CDR3 region is CASTGWDTEAFF. The CDR3 nucleotides read TGTGCCAGCACCGGATGGGACACTGAAGCTTTCTTT.

V usage is TRBV15 and J usage is TRBJ2-1, with unresolved D. The CDR3 length is 16 residues. From germline, CDR1 is LNHNV and CDR2 YYDKDF (reference sequence). The V gene lost 5 bases and the J gene lost 3 bases, with 17 bases spanning the gap. DNA of the CDR3: TGTGCCACCAGCGCCCGTTGGCATCCGAGCTACAATGAGCAGTTCTTC. Protein product: CATSARWHPSYNEQFF.

This chain joins TRBV30 and TRBJ1-2; D gene uncertain. This CDR3 has 11 residues. The V end was cut by 5 bases, the J end by 7 bases, with 11 bases between. Germline CDR1 is GTSNPN and CDR2 is SVGIG (reference sequence). The chain's CDR3 is CAWAYNTGYTF. In DNA form, the CDR3 reads TGTGCCTGGGCCTACAACACTGGCTACACCTTC.

This chain links TRBV7-9 with TRBJ2-3, with 7 bases matching TRBD1. In germline, CDR1 is SEHNR, CDR2 FQNEAQ (reference sequence). The CDR3 length is 14 residues. V gave up 4 bases and J gave up 4 bases; unmatched junction bases: 5. Here the CDR3 reads CASSSPDRSDTQYF. In DNA, the CDR3 is TGTGCCAGCAGCTCCCCGGACAGGTCAGATACGCAGTATTTT.

This clone came up once. The chain employs TRBV28 and TRBJ2-1; 7 bases align to TRBD1. V lost 6 bases to trimming and J lost 7 bases; unmatched junction nucleotides: 3. This CDR3 is 12 amino acids long. The germline CDR1 and CDR2 sequences are MDHEN and SYDVKM. The CDR3 is CASSDRVNEQFF. The CDR3 region has the DNA TGTGCCAGCAGCGACAGGGTGAATGAGCAGTTCTTC.

Here the CDR3 DNA reads TGCGCCAGCAGTAAAAGACAGGGTGAGGCTGAAGCTTTCTTT. Translating gives CASSKRQGEAEAFF. J is TRBJ1-1 and V is TRBV10-2; 7 positions agree with TRBD1. Germline CDR1 is WSHSY and CDR2 is SAAADI. The CDR3 runs 14 residues. The trim removed 5 bases at V and 6 bases at J, leaving 9 bases unmatched.

The gene calls are TRBV9 and TRBJ1-4; no clear D gene. Between the trimmed V and J ends, which lost 0 bases and 0 bases, there was a span of 6 bases. The germline V gene encodes CDR1 SGDLS and CDR2 YYNGEE. This CDR3 contains 15 residues. The CDR3 DNA reads as TGTGCCAGCAGCGTAGACGGAACAACTAATGAAAAACTGTTTTTT. Translating it yields CASSVDGTTNEKLFF. Full variable domain (remainder filled in from reference TRBV9 and TRBJ1-4): DSGVTQTPKHLITATGQRVTLRCSPRSGDLSVYWYQQSLDQGLQFLIQYYNGEERAKGNILERFSAQQFPDLHSELNLSSLELGDSALYFCASSVDGTTNEKLFFGSGTQLSVL.

The gene calls are TRBV6-5 and TRBJ1-1; D is unresolved. V lost 6 bases and J 0 bases, leaving 14 bases between the germline ends. Germline CDR1 reads MNHEY; CDR2 reads SVGAGI. This CDR3 region has 15 residues. The CDR3 is CASSDVKRVNTEAFF. The CDR3 DNA is TGTGCCAGCAGCGATGTGAAACGGGTGAACACTGAAGCTTTCTTT.

This clone was seen once. This sequence joins TRBV15 and TRBJ1-4, with D tentatively TRBD1 (6 bases). Germline V gene sequence: CDR1 LNHNV, CDR2 YYDKDF (reference sequence). V lost 0 bases and J lost 6, with 17 bases in between. This CDR3 region has 17 residues. CDR3 loop: CATSRDEFGGGDEKLFF. The CDR3 bases are TGTGCCACCAGCAGAGATGAGTTTGGGGGGGGCGATGAAAAACTGTTTTTT.

The V and J genes are TRBV10-1 and TRBJ2-1, with D maybe TRBD2 (6 bases). V lost 4 bases and J 4 bases, leaving 14 bases between the germline ends. The CDR3 sequence is 15 residues long. In germline, CDR1 is WNHNN, CDR2 SYGVQD (reference sequence). Here the CDR3 reads CASSGDFNLYNEQFF. The CDR3 DNA follows: TGCGCCAGCAGTGGGGACTTCAACCTATACAATGAGCAGTTCTTC.

This clone was picked up one time. The chain uses TRBV18 and TRBJ2-5; D unclear. The CDR3 consists of 14 residues. V lost 0 bases, J lost 3 bases, and 8 bases lay in between. From germline, CDR1 is KGHSH and CDR2 LQKENI. The CDR3 region has the DNA TGTGCCAGCTCACCACCGACAAGGGAAGAGACCCAGTACTTC. Translated: CASSPPTREETQYF.

The rearrangement uses TRBV6-6 and TRBJ1-4; TRBD1 might be the D (6 bases). The germline V gene has CDR1 MNHNY and CDR2 SVGAGI (reference sequence). The V and J ends lost 5 bases and 8 bases respectively, with 15 bases between them. This CDR3 is 14 amino acids long. The CDR3 nucleotides read TGTGCCAGCAGTACAGGGTTCTATGGGGAAAAACTGTTTTTT. Translating gives CASSTGFYGEKLFF.

The chain uses TRBV28 and TRBJ1-1, with no clear D. The CDR3 sequence is 16 residues long. V lost 2 bases to trimming and J lost 1 base, with 14 bases between them. Germline V CDR1 and CDR2: MDHEN, SYDVKM. CDR3 coding DNA: TGTGCCAGCAGTTTACCCCTGGACTTCAGGAACACTGAAGCTTTCTTT. Translated: CASSLPLDFRNTEAFF.

The chain uses TRBV18 and TRBJ1-3; D is unresolved. Germline CDR1 reads KGHSH; CDR2 reads LQKENI. The CDR3 contains 14 residues. Trimming removed 5 bases at V and 0 bases at J, with 8 bases between. The CDR3 DNA is TGTGCCAGCTCAGACTCTATCTCTGGAAACACCATATATTTT. It yields the protein CASSDSISGNTIYF.